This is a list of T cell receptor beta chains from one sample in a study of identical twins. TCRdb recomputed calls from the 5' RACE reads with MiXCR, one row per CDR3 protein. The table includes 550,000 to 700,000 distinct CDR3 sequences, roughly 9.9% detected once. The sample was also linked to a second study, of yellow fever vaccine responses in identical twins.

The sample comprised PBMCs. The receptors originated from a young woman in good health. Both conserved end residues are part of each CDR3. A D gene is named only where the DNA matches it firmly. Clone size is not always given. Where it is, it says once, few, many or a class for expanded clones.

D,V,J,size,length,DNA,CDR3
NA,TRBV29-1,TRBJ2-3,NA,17,TGCAGCGTTGAAGATCCCTTAGGTGGGAAAGACACAGATACGCAGTATTTT,CSVEDPLGGKDTDTQYF
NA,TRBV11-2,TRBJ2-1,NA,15,TGTGCCAGCAGCTTAGGAATAAAGGTGATCCATGAGCAGTTCTTC,CASSLGIKVIHEQFF
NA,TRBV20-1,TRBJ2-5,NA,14,TGCAGTGCTACAGTCGGCAGGGGTAGCGAGACCCAGTACTTC,CSATVGRGSETQYF
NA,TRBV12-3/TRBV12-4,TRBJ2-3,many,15,TGTGCCAGCAGCTTTTCCTACCCCGGCACAGATACGCAGTATTTT,CASSFSYPGTDTQYF
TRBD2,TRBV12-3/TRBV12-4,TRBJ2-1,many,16,TGTGCCAGCAGTTCCGACGGACTAGCGGGAGCCAATGAGCAGTTCTTC,CASSSDGLAGANEQFF
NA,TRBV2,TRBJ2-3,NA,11,TGTGCCAGCGGGGGGGCAAGTACGCAGTATTTT,CASGGASTQYF
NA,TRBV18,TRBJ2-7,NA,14,TGTGCCAGCTCACCACCTCTTAGGGTCTACGAGCAGTACTTC,CASSPPLRVYEQYF
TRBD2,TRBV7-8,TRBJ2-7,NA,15,TGTGCCAGCAGCCTAGCGGGGGGGCGTAGGTACGAGCAGTACTTC,CASSLAGGRRYEQYF
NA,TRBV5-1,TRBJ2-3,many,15,TGCGCCAGCAGCTTGACGGGACATAACACAGATACGCAGTATTTT,CASSLTGHNTDTQYF
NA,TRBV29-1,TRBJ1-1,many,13,TGCAGCGTTGCGGGGCCCTGGAACACTGAAGCTTTCTTT,CSVAGPWNTEAFF
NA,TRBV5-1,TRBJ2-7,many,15,TGCGCCAGCAGCTTGCCGGGGAGCGCACCCTACGAGCAGTACTTC,CASSLPGSAPYEQYF
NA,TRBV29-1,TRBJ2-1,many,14,TGCAGCGTTACCCGCGGGAAGTCCTACAATGAGCAGTTCTTC,CSVTRGKSYNEQFF
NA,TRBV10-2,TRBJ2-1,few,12,TGCGCCAGCAGTGAGTCAGGGACTCACAATCTCTTC,CASSESGTHNLF
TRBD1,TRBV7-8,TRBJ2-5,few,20,TGTGCCAGCAGCTTAGTGTGGGGGAAGAACCGGGACAGGGGGCGAGAGACCCAGTACTTC,CASSLVWGKNRDRGRETQYF
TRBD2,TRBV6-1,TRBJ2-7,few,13,TGTGCCAGCCCCCCCTTCGAGCGGGGAGAGCAGTACTTC,CASPPFERGEQYF
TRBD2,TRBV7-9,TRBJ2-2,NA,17,TGTGCCAGCAGCAAAAAGGGACTAGCTGAGAACACCGGGGAGCTGTTTTTT,CASSKKGLAENTGELFF
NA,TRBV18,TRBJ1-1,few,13,TGTGCCAGCTCCCCGACAGCGAACACTGAAGCTTTCTTT,CASSPTANTEAFF
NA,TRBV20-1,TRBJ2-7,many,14,TGCAGTGCTATTAGTTACAGAGGCACCTACGAGCAGTACTTC,CSAISYRGTYEQYF
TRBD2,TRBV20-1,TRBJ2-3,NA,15,TGCAGTGCTAGTTTAGCGGGAGGGAACCCAGATACGCAGTATTTT,CSASLAGGNPDTQYF
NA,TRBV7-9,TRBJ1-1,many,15,TGTGCCAGCAGCTTAAAAGCAGGAGGGAACACTGAAGCTTTCTTT,CASSLKAGGNTEAFF
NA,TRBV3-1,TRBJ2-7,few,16,TGTGCCAGCAGCCGATCCCCCGGGACTGCCTCCTACGAGCAGTACTTC,CASSRSPGTASYEQYF
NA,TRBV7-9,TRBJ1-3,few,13,TGTGCCAGCAGCTGGGACGGGGGAAACACCATATATTTT,CASSWDGGNTIYF
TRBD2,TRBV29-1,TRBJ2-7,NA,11,TGCAGCGTTGAGGGAGGGACCGAGCAGTACTTC,CSVEGGTEQYF
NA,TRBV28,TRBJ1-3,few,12,TGTGCCACCCTCAACTCTGGAAACACCATATATTTT,CATLNSGNTIYF
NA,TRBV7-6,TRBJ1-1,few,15,TGTGCCAGCAGCTTAGCGCTCGGAGTCCCGCCTGAAGCTTTCTTT,CASSLALGVPPEAFF
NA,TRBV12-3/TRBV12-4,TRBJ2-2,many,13,TGTGCCACCGATAAACAGGGTACCGGGGAGCTGTTTTTT,CATDKQGTGELFF
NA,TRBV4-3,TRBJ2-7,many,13,TGCGCCAGCAGCCTGCAACGAAGCTACGAGCAGTACTTC,CASSLQRSYEQYF
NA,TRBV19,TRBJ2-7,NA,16,TGTGCCAGTAGTGAGAGGACCGGGACGCTTGGACTGGGGCAGTACTTC,CASSERTGTLGLGQYF
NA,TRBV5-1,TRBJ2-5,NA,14,TGCGCCAGCAGCCTGGGATGGGTAAGGGAGACCCAGTACTTC,CASSLGWVRETQYF
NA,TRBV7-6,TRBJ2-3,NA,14,TGTGCCAGCAGCCGTCAAACCATCACAGATACGCAGTATTTT,CASSRQTITDTQYF
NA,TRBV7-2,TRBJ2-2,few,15,TGTGCCAGCAGCTTAGCTCCCAGGGCAAGCGGGGAGCTGTTTTTT,CASSLAPRASGELFF
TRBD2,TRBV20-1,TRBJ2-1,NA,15,TGCAGTGCTAGACGCACTAGCGGGAGGGCCGGGGAGCAGTTCTTC,CSARRTSGRAGEQFF
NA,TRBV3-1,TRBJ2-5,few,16,TGTGCCAGCAGCCACCCTTGGGGGAGAGCTGGAGAGACCCAGTACTTC,CASSHPWGRAGETQYF
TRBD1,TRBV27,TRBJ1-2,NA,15,TGTGCCAGCAGTTACAGGGACAGGGGTAACTATGGCTACACCTTC,CASSYRDRGNYGYTF
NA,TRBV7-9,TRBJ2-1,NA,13,TGTGCCAGCAGCCCGGACACGGAGAATGAGCAGTTCTTC,CASSPDTENEQFF
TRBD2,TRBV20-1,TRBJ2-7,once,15,TGCAGTGCTAGAGATTGGGCTAGCGGGAGCTACGAGCAGTACTTC,CSARDWASGSYEQYF
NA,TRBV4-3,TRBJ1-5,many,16,TGCGCCAGCAGCCAAGATAGGGGAGGATACAATCAGCCCCAGCATTTT,CASSQDRGGYNQPQHF
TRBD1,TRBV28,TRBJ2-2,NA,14,TGTGCCAGCAGTTTAAGCCAGGGGGCCGGGGAGCTGTTTTTT,CASSLSQGAGELFF
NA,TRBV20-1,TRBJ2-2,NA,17,TGCAGTGCCCCAAGGGAGGATGGGGCGCGGAGTACCGGGGAGCTGTTTTTT,CSAPREDGARSTGELFF
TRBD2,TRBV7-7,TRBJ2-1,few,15,TGTGCTAGCAGCTTTGGGAGCGGGAGGGCCAATGAGCAGTTCTTC,CASSFGSGRANEQFF
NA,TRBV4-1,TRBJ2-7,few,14,TGCGCCAGCAGACTGGACCCGCGGCTCTACGAGCAGTACTTC,CASRLDPRLYEQYF
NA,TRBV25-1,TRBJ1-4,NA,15,TGTGCCAGCAGTGAATTGAGGGGAACTAATGAAAAACTGTTTTTT,CASSELRGTNEKLFF
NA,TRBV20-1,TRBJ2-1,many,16,TGCAGTGCTAGAGCCCTCCCCAGGGAAATAGGAAATGAGCAGTTCTTC,CSARALPREIGNEQFF
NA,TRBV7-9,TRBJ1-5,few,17,TGTGCCAGCAGCTTAGGAGGGCGGCAGGGGTTTGGGCAGCCCCAGCATTTT,CASSLGGRQGFGQPQHF
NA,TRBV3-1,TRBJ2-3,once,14,TGTGCCAGCAGCCAGCTAGGCGGCACAGATACGCAGTATTTT,CASSQLGGTDTQYF
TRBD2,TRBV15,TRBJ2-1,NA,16,TGTGCCACCAGCGTTAGACTAGCGGGAGCCTACAATGAGCAGTTCTTC,CATSVRLAGAYNEQFF
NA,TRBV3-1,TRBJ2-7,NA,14,TGTGCCAGCAGCCAAGCGGACAGACCCTACGAGCAGTACTTC,CASSQADRPYEQYF
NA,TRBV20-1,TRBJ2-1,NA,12,TGCAGTGCTCGGACTCCCTACAATGAGCAGTTCTTC,CSARTPYNEQFF
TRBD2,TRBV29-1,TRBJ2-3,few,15,TGCAGCGTTGCAGGAGCGGGAGGGCCTTCAGATACGCAGTATTTT,CSVAGAGGPSDTQYF
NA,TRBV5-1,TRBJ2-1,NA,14,TGCGCCAGCAGGGGCGCAACGTCCTACAATGAGCAGTTCTTC,CASRGATSYNEQFF
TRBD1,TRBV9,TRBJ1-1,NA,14,TGTGCCAGCAGCGTAGAGGGGGCGGCACCTGAAGCTTTCTTT,CASSVEGAAPEAFF
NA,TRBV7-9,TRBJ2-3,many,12,TGTGCCAGCAGTCTTATTTCAGATACGCAGTATTTT,CASSLISDTQYF
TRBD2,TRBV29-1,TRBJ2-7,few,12,TGCAGCATAATAGCGGGAGAAGGCGAGCAGTACTTC,CSIIAGEGEQYF
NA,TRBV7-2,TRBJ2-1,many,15,TGTGCCAGCAGCACAGACAGAGACTCCTACAATGAGCAGTTCTTC,CASSTDRDSYNEQFF
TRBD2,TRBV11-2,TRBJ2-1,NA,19,TGTGCCGGCAGCTTAGTGGTAGCGGGAGATATCGGATTCTACAATGAGCAGTTCTTC,CAGSLVVAGDIGFYNEQFF